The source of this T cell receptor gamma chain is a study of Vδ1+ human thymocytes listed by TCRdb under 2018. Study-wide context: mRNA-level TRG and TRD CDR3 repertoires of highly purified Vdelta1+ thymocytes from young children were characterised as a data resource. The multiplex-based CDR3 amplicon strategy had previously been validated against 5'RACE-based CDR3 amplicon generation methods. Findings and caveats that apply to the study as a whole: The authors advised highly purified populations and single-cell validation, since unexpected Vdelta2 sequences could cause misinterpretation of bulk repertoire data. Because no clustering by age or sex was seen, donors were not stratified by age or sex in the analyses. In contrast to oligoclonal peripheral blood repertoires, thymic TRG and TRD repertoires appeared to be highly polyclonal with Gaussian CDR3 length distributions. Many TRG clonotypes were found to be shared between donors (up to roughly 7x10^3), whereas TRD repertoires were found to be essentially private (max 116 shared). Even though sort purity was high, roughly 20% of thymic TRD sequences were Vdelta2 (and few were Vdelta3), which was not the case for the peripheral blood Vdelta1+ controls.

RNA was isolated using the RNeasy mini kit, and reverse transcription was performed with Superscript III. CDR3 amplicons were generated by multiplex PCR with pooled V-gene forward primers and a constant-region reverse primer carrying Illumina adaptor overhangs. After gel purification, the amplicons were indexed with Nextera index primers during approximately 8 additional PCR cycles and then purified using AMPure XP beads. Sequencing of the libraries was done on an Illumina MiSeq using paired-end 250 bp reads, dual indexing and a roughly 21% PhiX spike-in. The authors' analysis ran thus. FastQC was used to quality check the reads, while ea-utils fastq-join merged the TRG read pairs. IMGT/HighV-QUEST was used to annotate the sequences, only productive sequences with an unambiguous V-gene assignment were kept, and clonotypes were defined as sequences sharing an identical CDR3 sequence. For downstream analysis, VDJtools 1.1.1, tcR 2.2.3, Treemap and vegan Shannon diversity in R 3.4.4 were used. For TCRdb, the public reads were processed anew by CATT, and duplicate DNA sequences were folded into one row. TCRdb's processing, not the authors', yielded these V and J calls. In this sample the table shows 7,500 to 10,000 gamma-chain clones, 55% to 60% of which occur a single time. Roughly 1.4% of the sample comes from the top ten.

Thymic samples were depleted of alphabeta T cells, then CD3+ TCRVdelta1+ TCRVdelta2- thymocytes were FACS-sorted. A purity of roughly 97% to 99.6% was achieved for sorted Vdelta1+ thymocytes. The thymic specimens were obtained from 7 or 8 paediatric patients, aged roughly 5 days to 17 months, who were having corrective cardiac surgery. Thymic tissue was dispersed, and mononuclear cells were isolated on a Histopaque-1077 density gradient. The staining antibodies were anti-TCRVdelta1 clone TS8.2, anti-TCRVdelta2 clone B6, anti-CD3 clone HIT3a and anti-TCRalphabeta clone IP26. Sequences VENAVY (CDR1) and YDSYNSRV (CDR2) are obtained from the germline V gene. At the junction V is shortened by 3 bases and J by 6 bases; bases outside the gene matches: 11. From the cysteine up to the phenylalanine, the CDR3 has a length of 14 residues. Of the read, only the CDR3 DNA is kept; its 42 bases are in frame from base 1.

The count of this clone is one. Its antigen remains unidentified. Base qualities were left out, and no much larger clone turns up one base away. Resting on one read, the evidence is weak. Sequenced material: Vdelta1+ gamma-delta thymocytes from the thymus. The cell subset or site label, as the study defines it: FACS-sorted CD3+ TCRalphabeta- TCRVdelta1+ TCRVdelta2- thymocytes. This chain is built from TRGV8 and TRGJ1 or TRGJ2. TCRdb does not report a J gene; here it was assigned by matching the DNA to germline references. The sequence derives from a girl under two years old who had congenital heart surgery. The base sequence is TGTGCCACCTGGGATTACCAGGGTATTTATAAGAAACTCTTT. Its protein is CATWDYQGIYKKLF.